What follows describes a single TCR beta chain. Its specificity is not known. The source of the sample is a study of T cell repertoires in cytomegalovirus infection. Study-wide findings and caveats: Cumulative public TCR beta family frequency identified CMV carriers with the relevant HLA.

TCRdb used MiXCR to reprocess the reads, holding one entry per CDR3 protein. The profile shows about a million distinct CDR3 sequences, around 30% of them singletons. The clonotype was recovered from a human donor in good health (CMV status not recorded). Some clones in this sample may be carry-over from other donors' samples. This specimen was cultured CD8+ T cells from PBMCs, taken from culture after CMV antigen stimulation.

The CDR3 region is CASSPGGPYEQYV. CDR3 in DNA: TGTGCCAGCAGTCCCGGGGGACCCTACGAGCAGTACGTC. The chain employs TRBV12-3 or TRBV12-4 and TRBJ2-7, with D possibly TRBD2 on 6 matching bases. Trimming removed 5 bases at V and 2 bases at J, with 10 bases between. This CDR3 spans 13 amino acids.